This record looks at one T cell receptor beta chain sequence and its context. The antigen is unknown. Trimming left V 8 bases short and J 4 bases short, with 16 bases between. CDR1 MNHNS and CDR2 SASEGT come from the germline V gene. The CDR3 is 14 amino acids. These data originate in a study of CD8 T cells in ankylosing spondylitis. Study-level points and caveats: What seemed typical of ankylosing spondylitis blood was a TCR beta motif built from several highly homologous variants. Earlier literature documents some of the motif variants in reactive arthritis synovial fluid and blood.

TCRdb processed the 5' RACE reads anew with MiXCR; each CDR3 protein has one entry. The profile shows hundreds of thousands of distinct CDR3 sequences, about 19% of them singletons. This TCR was recovered from a male donor with ankylosing spondylitis or in good health (not recorded which). Sequencing was performed on blood, either unsorted or a sorted T cell fraction (not recorded which). The chain joins TRBV6-1 to TRBJ2-3; either TRBD1 or TRBD2 may supply D (5 bases each). The CDR3 DNA is TGTGCCAGCCAAGTAGGGAGAGGGGCAGATACGCAGTATTTT. Protein product: CASQVGRGADTQYF.